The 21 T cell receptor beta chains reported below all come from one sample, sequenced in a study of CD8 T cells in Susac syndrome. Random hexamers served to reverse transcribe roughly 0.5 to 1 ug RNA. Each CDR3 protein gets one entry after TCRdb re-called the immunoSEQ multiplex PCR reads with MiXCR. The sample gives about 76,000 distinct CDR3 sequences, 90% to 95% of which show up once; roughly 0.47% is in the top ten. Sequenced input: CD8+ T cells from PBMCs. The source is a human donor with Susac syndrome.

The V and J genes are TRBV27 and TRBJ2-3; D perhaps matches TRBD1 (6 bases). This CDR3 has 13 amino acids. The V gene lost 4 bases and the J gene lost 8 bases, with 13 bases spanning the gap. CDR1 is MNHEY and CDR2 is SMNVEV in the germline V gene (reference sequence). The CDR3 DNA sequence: TGTGCCAGCAGTTCGGACAGACTCGGTACGCAGTATTTT. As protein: CASSSDRLGTQYF.

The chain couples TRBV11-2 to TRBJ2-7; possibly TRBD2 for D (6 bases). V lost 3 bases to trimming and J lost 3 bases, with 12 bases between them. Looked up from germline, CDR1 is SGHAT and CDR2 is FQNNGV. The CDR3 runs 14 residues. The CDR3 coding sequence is TGTGCCAGCAGCTTCGGGACTGGAGACTACGAGCAGTACTTC. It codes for CASSFGTGDYEQYF.

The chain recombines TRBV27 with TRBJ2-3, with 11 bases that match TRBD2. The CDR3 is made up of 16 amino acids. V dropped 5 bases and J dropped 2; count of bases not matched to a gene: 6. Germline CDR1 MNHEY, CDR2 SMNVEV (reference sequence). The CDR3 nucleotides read TGTGCCAGCAGTCTCCAACTAGCGGGAGACACAGATACGCAGTATTTT. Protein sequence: CASSLQLAGDTDTQYF.

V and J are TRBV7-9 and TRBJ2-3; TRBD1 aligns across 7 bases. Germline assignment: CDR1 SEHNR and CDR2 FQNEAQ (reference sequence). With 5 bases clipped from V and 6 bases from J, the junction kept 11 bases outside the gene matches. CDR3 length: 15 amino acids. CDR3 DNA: TGTGCCAGCAGCAAGGGGGACAGACAGTCGGATACGCAGTATTTT. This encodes CASSKGDRQSDTQYF. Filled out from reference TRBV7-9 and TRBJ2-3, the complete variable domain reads DTGVSQNPRHKITKRGQNVTFRCDPISEHNRLYWYRQTLGQGPEFLTYFQNEAQLEKSRLLSDRFSAERPKGSFSTLEIQRTEQGDSAMYLCASSKGDRQSDTQYFGPGTRLTVL.

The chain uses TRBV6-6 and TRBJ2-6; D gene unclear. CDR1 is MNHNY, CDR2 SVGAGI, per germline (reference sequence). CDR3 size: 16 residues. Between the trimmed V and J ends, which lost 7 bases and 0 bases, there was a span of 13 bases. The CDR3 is CASTPGRNSGANVLTF. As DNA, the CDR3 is TGTGCCAGCACCCCCGGGCGGAACTCTGGGGCCAACGTCCTGACTTTC.

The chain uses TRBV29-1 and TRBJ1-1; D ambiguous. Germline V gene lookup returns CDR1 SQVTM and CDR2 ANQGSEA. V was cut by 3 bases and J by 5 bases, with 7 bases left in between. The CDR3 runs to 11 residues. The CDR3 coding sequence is TGCAGCGTTGACGGAAGGACTGAAGCTTTCTTT. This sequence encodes CSVDGRTEAFF.

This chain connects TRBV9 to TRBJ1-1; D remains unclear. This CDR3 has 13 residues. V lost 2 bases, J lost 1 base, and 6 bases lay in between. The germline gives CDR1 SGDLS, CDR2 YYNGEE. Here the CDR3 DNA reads TGTGCCAGCAGCGTTGGACGGAACACTGAAGCTTTCTTT. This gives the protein CASSVGRNTEAFF.

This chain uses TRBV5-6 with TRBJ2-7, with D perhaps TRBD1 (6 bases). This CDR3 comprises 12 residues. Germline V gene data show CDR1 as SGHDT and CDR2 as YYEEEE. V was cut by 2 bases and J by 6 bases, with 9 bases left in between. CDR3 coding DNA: TGTGCCAGCAGCTTAAGAGGGGGCGAGCAGTACTTC. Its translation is CASSLRGGEQYF.

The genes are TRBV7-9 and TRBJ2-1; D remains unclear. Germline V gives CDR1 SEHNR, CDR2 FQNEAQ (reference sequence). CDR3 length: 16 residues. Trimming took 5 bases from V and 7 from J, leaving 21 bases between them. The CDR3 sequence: CASSPWTEISGNEQFF. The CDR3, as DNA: TGTGCCAGCAGCCCCTGGACGGAGATTTCTGGAAATGAGCAGTTCTTC.

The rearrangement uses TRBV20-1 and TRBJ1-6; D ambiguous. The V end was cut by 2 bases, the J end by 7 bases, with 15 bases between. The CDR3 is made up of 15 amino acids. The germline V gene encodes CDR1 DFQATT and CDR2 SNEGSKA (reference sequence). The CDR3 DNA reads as TGCAGTGCTAGACCCCGAAGGTCGCGGAATTCACCCCTCCACTTT. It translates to CSARPRRSRNSPLHF.

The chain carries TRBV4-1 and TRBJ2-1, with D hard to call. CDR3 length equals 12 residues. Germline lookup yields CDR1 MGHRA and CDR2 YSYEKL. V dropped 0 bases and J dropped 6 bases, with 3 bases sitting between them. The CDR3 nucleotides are TGCGCCAGCAGCCAAGACGGCAATGAGCAGTTCTTC. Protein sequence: CASSQDGNEQFF.

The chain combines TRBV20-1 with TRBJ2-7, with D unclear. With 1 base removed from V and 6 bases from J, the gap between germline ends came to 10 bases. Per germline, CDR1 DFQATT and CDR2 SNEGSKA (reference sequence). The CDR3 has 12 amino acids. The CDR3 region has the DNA TGCAGTGCTAGAGGGGGTTCTCGCGAGCAGTACTTC. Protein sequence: CSARGGSREQYF.

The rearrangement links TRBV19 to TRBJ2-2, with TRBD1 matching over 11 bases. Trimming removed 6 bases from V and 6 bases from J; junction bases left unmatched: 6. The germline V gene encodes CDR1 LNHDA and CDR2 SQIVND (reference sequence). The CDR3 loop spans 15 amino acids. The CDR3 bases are TGTGCCAGTAGCAGGACAGGGGGCAGGGCCGGGGAGCTGTTTTTT. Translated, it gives CASSRTGGRAGELFF.

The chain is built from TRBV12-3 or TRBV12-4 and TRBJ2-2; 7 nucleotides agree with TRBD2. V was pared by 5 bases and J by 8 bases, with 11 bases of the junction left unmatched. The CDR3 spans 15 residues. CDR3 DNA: TGTGCCAGCAGTCTGACTAGCCCGGTGATTGGGGAGCTGTTTTTT. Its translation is CASSLTSPVIGELFF.

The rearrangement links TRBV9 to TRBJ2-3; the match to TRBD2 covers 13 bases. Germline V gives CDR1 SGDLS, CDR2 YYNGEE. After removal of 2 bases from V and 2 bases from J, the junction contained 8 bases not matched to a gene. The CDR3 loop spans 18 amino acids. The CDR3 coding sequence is TGTGCCAGCAGCGTTTCCGGGACTAGCGGGGCCTACACAGATACGCAGTATTTT. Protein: CASSVSGTSGAYTDTQYF.

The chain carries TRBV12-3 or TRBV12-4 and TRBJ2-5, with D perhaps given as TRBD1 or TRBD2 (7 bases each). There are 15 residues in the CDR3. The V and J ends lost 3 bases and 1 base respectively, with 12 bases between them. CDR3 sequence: CASSFPGGGQETQYF. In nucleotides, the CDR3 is TGTGCCAGCAGTTTTCCAGGGGGGGGCCAAGAGACCCAGTACTTC.

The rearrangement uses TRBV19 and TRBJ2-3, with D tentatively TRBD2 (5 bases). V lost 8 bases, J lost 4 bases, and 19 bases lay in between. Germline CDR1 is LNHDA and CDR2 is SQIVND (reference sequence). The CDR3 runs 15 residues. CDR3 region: CASAFNGDDADTQYF. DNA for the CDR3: TGTGCCAGTGCATTCAACGGGGATGACGCAGATACGCAGTATTTT.

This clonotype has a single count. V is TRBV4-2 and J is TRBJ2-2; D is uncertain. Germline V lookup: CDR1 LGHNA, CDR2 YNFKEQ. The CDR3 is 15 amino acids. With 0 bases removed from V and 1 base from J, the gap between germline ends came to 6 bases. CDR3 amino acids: CASSQDRGNTGELFF. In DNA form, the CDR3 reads TGTGCCAGCAGCCAAGATCGCGGGAACACCGGGGAGCTGTTTTTT.

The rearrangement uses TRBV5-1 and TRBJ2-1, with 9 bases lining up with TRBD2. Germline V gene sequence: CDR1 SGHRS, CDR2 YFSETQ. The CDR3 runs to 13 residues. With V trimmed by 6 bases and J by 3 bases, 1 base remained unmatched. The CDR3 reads CASNSGSYNEQFF. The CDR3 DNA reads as TGCGCCAGCAATAGCGGGAGCTACAATGAGCAGTTCTTC.

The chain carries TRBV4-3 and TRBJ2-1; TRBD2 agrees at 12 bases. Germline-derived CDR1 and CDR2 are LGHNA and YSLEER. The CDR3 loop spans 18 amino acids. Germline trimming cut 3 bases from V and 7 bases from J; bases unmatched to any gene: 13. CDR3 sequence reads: CASSQAQWASGRVNEQFF. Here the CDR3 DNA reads TGCGCCAGCAGCCAGGCCCAATGGGCTAGCGGGAGGGTGAATGAGCAGTTCTTC.

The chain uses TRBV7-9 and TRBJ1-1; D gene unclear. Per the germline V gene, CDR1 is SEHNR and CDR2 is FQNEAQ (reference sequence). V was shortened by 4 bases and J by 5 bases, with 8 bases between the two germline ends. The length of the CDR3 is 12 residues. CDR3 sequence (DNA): TGTGCCAGCAGCTACACGGCTACTGAAGCTTTCTTT. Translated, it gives CASSYTATEAFF. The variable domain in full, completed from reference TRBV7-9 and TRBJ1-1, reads DTGVSQNPRHKITKRGQNVTFRCDPISEHNRLYWYRQTLGQGPEFLTYFQNEAQLEKSRLLSDRFSAERPKGSFSTLEIQRTEQGDSAMYLCASSYTATEAFFGQGTRLTVV.